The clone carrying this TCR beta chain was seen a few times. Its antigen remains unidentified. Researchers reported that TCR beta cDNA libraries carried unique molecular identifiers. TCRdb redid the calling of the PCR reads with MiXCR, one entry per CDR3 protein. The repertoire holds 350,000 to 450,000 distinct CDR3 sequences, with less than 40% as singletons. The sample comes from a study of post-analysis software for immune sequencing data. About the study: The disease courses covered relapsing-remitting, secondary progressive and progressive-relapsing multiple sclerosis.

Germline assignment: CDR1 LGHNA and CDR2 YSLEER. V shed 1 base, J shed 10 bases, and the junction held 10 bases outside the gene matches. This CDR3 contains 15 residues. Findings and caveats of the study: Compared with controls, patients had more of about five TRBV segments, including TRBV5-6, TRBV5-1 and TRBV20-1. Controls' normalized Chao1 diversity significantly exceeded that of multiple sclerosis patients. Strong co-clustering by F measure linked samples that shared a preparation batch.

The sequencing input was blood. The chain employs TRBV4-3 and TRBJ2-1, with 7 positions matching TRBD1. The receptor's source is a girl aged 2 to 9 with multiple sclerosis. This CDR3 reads CASSQGPGGVYEQFF. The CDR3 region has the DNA TGCGCCAGCAGCCAAGGGCCAGGGGGTGTATACGAGCAGTTCTTC.